This T cell receptor beta chain was documented in a study of blood T cell repertoires in COVID-19. Generated by immunoSEQ multiplex PCR, the TCRdb table keeps only in-frame clones and is missing some. The sample shows about 330,000 clones, more than 75% of them seen only once. In germline, CDR1 is WSHSY, CDR2 SAAADI. The V end lost 8 bases, the J end lost 9 bases, and 14 bases lay between the germline ends. The CDR3 sequence is 13 residues long. The chain recombines TRBV10-2 with TRBJ1-6; TRBD1 might be the D (6 bases). The sequence came from a woman aged 50 to 60 with active or convalescent COVID-19. The sample taken for sequencing was peripheral blood. CDR3 amino acids: CASSATGGSPLHF. The CDR3 DNA sequence: TGCGCCAGCTCAGCGACAGGAGGTTCACCCCTCCACTTT.